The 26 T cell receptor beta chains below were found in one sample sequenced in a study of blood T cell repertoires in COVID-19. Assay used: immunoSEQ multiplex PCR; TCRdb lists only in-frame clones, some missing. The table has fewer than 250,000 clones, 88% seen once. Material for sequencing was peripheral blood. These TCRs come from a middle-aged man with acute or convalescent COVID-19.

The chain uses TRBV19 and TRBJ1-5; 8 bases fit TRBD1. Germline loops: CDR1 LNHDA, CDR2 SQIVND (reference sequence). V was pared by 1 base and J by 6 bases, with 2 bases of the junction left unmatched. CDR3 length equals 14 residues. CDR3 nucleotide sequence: TGTGCCAGTAGTATAGTACAGGGGGGTCAGCCCCAGCATTTT. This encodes CASSIVQGGQPQHF.

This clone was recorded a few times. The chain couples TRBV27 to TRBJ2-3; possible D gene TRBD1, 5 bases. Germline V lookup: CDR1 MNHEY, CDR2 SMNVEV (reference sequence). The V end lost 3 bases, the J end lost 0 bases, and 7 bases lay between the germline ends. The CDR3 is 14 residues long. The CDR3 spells CASSFAGSTDTQYF. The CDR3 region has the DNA TGTGCCAGCAGTTTTGCAGGGAGCACAGATACGCAGTATTTT.

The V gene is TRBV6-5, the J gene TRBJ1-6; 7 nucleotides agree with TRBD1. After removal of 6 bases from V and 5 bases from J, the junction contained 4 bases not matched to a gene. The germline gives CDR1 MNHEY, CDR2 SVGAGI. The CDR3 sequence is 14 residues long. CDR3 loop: CASRGTVDNSPLHF. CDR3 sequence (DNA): TGTGCCAGCAGGGGGACAGTTGATAATTCACCCCTCCACTTT.

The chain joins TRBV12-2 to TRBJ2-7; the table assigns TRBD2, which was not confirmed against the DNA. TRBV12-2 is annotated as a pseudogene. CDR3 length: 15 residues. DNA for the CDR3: TGTGCAAGCCCCCACGGGATAAACAAAACCTACGAGCAGTACTTC. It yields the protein CASPHGINKTYEQYF.

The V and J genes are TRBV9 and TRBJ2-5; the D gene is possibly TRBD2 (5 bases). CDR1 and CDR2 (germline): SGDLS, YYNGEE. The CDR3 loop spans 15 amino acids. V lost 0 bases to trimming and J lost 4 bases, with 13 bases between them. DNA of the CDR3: TGTGCCAGCAGCGTAGCTCCGGGGTCCGGAGAGACCCAGTACTTC. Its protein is CASSVAPGSGETQYF. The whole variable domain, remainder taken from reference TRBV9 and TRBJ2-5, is DSGVTQTPKHLITATGQRVTLRCSPRSGDLSVYWYQQSLDQGLQFLIQYYNGEERAKGNILERFSAQQFPDLHSELNLSSLELGDSALYFCASSVAPGSGETQYFGPGTRLLVL.

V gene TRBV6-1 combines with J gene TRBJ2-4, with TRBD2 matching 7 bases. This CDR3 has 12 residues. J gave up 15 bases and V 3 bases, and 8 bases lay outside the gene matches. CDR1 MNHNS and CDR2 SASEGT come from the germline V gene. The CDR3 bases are TGTGCCAGCAGTGACGCGGCGGGAGTAAGGTACTTC. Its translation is CASSDAAGVRYF.

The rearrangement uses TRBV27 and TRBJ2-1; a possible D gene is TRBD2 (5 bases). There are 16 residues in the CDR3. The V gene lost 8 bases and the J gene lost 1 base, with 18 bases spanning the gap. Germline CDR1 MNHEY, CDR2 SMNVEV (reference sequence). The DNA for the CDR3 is TGTGCCAGCTCTGGCTCCCTAAGCGGATCCTACAATGAGCAGTTCTTC. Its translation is CASSGSLSGSYNEQFF.

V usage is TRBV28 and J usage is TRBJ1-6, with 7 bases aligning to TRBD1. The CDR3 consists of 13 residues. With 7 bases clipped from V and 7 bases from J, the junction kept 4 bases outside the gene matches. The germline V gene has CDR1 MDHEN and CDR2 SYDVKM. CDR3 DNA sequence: TGTGCCAGCACGAAACAGGGGAATTCACCCCTCCACTTT. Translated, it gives CASTKQGNSPLHF. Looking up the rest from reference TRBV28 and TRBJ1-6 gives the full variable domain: DVKVTQSSRYLVKRTGEKVFLECVQDMDHENMFWYRQDPGLGLRLIYFSYDVKMKEKGDIPEGYSVSREKKERFSLILESASTNQTSMYLCASTKQGNSPLHFGNGTRLTVT.

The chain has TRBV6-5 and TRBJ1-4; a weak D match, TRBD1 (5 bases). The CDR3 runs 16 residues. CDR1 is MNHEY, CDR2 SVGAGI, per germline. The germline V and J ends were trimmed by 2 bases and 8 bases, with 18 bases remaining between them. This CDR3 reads CASSYLSGTGGEKLFF. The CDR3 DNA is TGTGCCAGCAGTTACCTCTCCGGGACGGGGGGAGAAAAACTGTTTTTT.

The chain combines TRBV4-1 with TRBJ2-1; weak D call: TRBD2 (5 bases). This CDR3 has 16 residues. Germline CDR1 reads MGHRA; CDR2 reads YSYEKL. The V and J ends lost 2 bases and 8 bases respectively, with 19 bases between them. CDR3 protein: CASSQLVGRRSDEQFF. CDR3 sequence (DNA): TGCGCCAGCAGCCAACTAGTGGGCCGCCGTAGCGATGAGCAGTTCTTC.

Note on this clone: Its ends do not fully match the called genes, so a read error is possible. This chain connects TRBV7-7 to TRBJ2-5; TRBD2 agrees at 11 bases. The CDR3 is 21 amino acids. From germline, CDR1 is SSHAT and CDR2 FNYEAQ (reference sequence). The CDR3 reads CASSPDRASGYGTSGKETQYF. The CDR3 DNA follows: TGTGCTAGCAGTCCCGACAGGGCAAGCGGGTATGGGACTAGCGGTAAAGAGACCCAGTACTTC.

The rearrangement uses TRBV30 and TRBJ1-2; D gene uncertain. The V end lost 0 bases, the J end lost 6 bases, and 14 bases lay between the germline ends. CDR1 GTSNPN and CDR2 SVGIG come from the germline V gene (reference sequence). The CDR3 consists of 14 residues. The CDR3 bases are TGTGCCTGGAGTGTAGTTACCAGTGGAGATGGCTACACCTTC. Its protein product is CAWSVVTSGDGYTF. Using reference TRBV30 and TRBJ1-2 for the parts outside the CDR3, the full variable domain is SQTIHQWPATLVQPVGSPLSLECTVEGTSNPNLYWYRQAAGRGLQLLFYSVGIGQISSEVPQNLSASRPQDRQFILSSKKLLLSDSGFYLCAWSVVTSGDGYTFGSGTRLTVV.

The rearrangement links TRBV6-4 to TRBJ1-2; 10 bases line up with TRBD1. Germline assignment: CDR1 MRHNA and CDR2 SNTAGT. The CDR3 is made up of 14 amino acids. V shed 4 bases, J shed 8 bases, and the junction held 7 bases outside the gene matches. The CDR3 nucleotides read TGTGCCAGCAGTGGCATGACAGGGGGCGAAGGCTACACCTTC. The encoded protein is CASSGMTGGEGYTF.

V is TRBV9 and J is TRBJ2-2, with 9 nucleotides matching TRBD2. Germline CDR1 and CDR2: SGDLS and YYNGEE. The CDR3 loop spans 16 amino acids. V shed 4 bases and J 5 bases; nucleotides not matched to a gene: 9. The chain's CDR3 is CASSPGLAGRTGELFF. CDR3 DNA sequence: TGTGCCAGCAGCCCGGGGCTAGCGGGACGGACCGGGGAGCTGTTTTTT.

The CDR3 bases are TGCGCCAGCAGCCAAGATCCTAGTGCAGATACGCAGTATTTT. It specifies CASSQDPSADTQYF. The chain joins TRBV4-1 to TRBJ2-3; D ambiguous. The germline V and J ends were trimmed by 0 bases and 4 bases, with 8 bases remaining between them. The CDR3 runs to 14 residues. Per the germline V gene, CDR1 is MGHRA and CDR2 is YSYEKL.

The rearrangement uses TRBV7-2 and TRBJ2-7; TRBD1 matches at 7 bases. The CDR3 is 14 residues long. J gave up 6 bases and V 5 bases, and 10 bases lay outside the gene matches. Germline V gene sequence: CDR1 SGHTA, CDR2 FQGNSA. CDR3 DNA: TGTGCCAGCAGCCCGAGACAGGGACAATCCGAGCAGTACTTC. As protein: CASSPRQGQSEQYF. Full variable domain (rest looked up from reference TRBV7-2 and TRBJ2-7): GAGVSQSPSNKVTEKGKDVELRCDPISGHTALYWYRQSLGQGLEFLIYFQGNSAPDKSGLPSDRFSAERTGGSVSTLTIQRTQQEDSAVYLCASSPRQGQSEQYFGPGTRLTVT.

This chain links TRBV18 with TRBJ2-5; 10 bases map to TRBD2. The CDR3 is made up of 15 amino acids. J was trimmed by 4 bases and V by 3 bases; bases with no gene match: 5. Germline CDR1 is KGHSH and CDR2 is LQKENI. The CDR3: CASSPPSSGGETQYF. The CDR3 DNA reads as TGTGCCAGCTCACCCCCCTCTAGCGGGGGAGAGACCCAGTACTTC.

CDR3 in DNA: TGTGCCAGCAGTTCCCCCGGACAGGGACTGTCTGAAGCTTTCTTT. It specifies CASSSPGQGLSEAFF. The V call is TRBV28, the J call TRBJ1-1; 8 bases align to TRBD1. The length of the CDR3 is 15 residues. CDR1 is MDHEN and CDR2 is SYDVKM in the germline V gene. V was clipped by 4 bases and J by 6 bases; unmatched bases: 10.

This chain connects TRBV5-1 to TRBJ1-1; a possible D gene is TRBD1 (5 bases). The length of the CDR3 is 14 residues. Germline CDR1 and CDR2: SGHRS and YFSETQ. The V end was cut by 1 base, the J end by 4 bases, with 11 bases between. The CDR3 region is CASSLSGGFTEAFF. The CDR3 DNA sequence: TGCGCCAGCAGCTTGAGCGGGGGGTTCACTGAAGCTTTCTTT.

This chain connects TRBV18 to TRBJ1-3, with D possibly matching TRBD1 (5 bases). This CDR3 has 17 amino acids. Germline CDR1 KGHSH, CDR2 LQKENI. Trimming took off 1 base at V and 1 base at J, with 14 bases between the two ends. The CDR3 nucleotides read TGTGCCAGCTCACCACGTGTTGGGGCCGATTCTGGAAACACCATATATTTT. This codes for CASSPRVGADSGNTIYF.

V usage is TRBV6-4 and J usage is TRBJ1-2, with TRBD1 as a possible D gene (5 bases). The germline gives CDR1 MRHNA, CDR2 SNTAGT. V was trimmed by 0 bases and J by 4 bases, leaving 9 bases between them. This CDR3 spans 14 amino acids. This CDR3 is CASSDSKQGYGYTF. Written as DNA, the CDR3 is TGTGCCAGCAGTGACTCGAAGCAGGGCTATGGCTACACCTTC.

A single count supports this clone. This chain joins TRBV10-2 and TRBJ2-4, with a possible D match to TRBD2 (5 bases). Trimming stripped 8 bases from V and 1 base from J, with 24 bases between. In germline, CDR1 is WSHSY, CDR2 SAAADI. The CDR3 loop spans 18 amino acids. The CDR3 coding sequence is TGCGCCAGCTCCCGGGGTCCCGAAAAATTTTTTGCCAAAAACATTCAGTACTTC. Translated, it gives CASSRGPEKFFAKNIQYF.

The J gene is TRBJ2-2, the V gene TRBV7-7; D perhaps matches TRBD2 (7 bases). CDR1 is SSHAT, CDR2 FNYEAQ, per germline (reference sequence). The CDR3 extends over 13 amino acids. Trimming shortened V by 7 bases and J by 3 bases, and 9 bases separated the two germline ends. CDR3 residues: CASIGGDTGELFF. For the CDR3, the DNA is TGTGCCAGCATAGGGGGGGACACCGGGGAGCTGTTTTTT.

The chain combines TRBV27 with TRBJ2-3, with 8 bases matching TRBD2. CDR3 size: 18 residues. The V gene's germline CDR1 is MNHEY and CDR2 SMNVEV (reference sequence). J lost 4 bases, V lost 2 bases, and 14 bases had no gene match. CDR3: CASSLRRGGTRNPDTQYF. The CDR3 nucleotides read TGTGCCAGCAGTTTAAGGCGGGGCGGGACTAGGAATCCAGATACGCAGTATTTT.

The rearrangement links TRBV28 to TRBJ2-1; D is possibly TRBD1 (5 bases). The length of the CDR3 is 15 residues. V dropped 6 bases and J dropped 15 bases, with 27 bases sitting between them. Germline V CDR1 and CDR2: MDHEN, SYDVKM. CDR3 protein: CASSGNQGGSLTSFF. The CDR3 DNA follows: TGTGCCAGCAGCGGAAACCAGGGTGGTAGCCTCACTTCGTTCTTC.

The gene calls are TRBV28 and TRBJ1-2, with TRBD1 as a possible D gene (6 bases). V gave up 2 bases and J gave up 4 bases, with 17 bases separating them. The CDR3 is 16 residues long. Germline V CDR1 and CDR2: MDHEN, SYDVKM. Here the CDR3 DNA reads TGTGCCAGCAGTTTACAGGGGTTCGGATTTGGCTATGGCTACACCTTC. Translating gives CASSLQGFGFGYGYTF.